This T cell receptor (beta chain) was captured in a study of OX40 agonist ivuxolimab in advanced cancers. Study information: While on treatment, patients had intravenous ivuxolimab at 0.01 to 10 mg/kg every 2 weeks. Of the patients, three showed partial responses, one with hepatocellular carcinoma and two with cutaneous melanoma. The study's findings and limits: Both blood CD4+ and CD8+ T cells showed clonal growth by week 6 at 0.1 to 3.0 mg/kg. Several nonresponders also turned out to have low normalized T-cell clonal expansion.

The protocol was immunoSEQ multiplex PCR, while the TCRdb copy is restricted to in-frame clones and leaves out a portion. In the table there are tens of thousands of clones, 70% to 90% of which are singletons. As to this clone: Its antigen is not known.

The CDR3 loop spans 14 amino acids. Trimming left V 0 bases short and J 3 bases short, with 6 bases between. The germline CDR1 and CDR2 sequences are MNHEY and SVGAGI. The V gene is TRBV6-5, the J gene TRBJ2-1, with D hard to call. Sample: CD4+ or CD8+ T cells sorted from blood, taken in a trial of the OX40 agonist ivuxolimab. The origin of this receptor is an adult with an advanced solid tumor such as melanoma, head and neck, liver or kidney cancer. DNA for the CDR3: TGTGCCAGCAGTTACTCGATTAGCTACAATGAGCAGTTCTTC. Translation gives CASSYSISYNEQFF.